This T cell receptor beta chain was recorded in a study of identical twins. General observations from the study: Invariant MAIT and iNKT cells could partly confound zero-insertion analyses.

The sample holds one count of this clonotype. Its antigen remains unknown. The donors were all healthy and Caucasian. Via MiXCR, TCRdb re-called the 5' RACE reads, giving one row per CDR3 protein. The top ten clones hold approximately 0.25% of a sample with 1.5 million to 2 million distinct CDR3 sequences, about 31% of them seen once. Germline V gene sequence: CDR1 DFQATT, CDR2 SNEGSKA (reference sequence). Germline trimming cut 4 bases from V and 1 base from J; bases unmatched to any gene: 9. CDR3 length: 16 residues. The sequenced sample was cord blood. The chain has TRBV20-1 and TRBJ2-1; 8 positions agree with TRBD2. The receptor comes from a newborn girl in good health. The CDR3 bases are TGCAGTGCTAATCCCGGCCGGGAGGGGTCCTACAATGAGCAGTTCTTC. Protein sequence: CSANPGREGSYNEQFF.